This is a list of T cell receptor beta chains from one sample in a study of blood T cell repertoires in COVID-19. TCRdb's copy holds only in-frame clones and misses some; the assay was immunoSEQ multiplex PCR. Of 65,000 to 90,000 clones in the sample, roughly 87% were seen once. Source material: peripheral blood. The receptors come from a woman younger than 30 with acute or convalescent COVID-19. The conserved cysteine and the conserved F or W are not part of the CDR3 here. Size values are once, few and many counts, or a class for expanded clones, and some rows have none.

>TRBJ1-1|TRBV28|few
ASTLNTEAF
>TRBJ2-7|TRBV2|NA
ASKSLFPRRSYEQY
>TRBJ1-5|TRBV27|NA
ASKMTGLNQPQH
>TRBJ2-1|TRBV7-8|NA
ASSLDTLAVNEQF
>TRBJ2-7|TRBV11-2|NA
ASSPTRQGVEQY
>TRBJ1-1|TRBV9|NA
ASSTLVQESEAF
>TRBJ1-2|TRBV6-5|NA
ASSYGTNYGYT
>TRBJ1-2|TRBV7-9|NA
ASSLGPPRLNGYT
>TRBJ2-5|TRBV6-5|NA
ASSRDRDETQY
>TRBJ1-2|TRBV27|NA
ASSSGAYYGYT
>TRBJ1-1|TRBV7-2|NA
ASSLGARNTEAF
>TRBJ1-2|TRBV20-1|NA
SLDFYGYT
>TRBJ2-5|TRBV5-1|once
ASSLAAGSQETQY
>TRBJ2-7|TRBV7-9|NA
ASSFAGERYEQY
>TRBJ2-1|TRBV7-2|NA
ASSPGLAASNEQF
>TRBJ1-4|TRBV4-1|NA
ASSHTGVFSETNEKLF
>TRBJ1-1|TRBV4-3|NA
ASSQLQGAEAF
>TRBJ2-3|TRBV5-1|NA
ASSSQAGGTDTQY
>TRBJ1-1|TRBV21-1|NA
ASSNLGQGGTEAF
>TRBJ2-7|TRBV12-3/TRBV12-4|NA
ASSLLGEQY
>TRBJ1-5|TRBV19|once
ASSYRDTDWPQH
>TRBJ1-2|TRBV5-1|NA
ASSLDSIGYGYT
>TRBJ2-2|TRBV29-1|NA
SVRQGVTGELF